Listed below are T cell receptor beta chains from one sample, sequenced in a study of blood T cell repertoires in COVID-19. Data came from immunoSEQ multiplex PCR; TCRdb stores just in-frame clones and leaves some out. The data contain under 95,000 clones, roughly nine tenths of them seen just once; the ten biggest clones take up 2% to 3%. The material sequenced was peripheral blood. Receptor source: a man aged 50 to 60 with COVID-19, enrolled during active disease. CDR3s include the opening cysteine and the closing phenylalanine or tryptophan. The D gene is left open where the match is weak. The size entry is marked missing in some rows and otherwise reads once, few, many or a size class.

j_call: TRBJ1-2
v_call: TRBV14
d_call: NA
clone_size: NA
cdr3_nt: TGTGCCAGCAGCGACAGGCTGGGCTATGGCTACACCTTC
cdr3_aa: CASSDRLGYGYTF

j_call: TRBJ1-2
v_call: TRBV12-3/TRBV12-4
d_call: NA
clone_size: once
cdr3_nt: TGTGCCAGCAGTTTAAGCCAGGGGCGCGGCTACACCTTC
cdr3_aa: CASSLSQGRGYTF

j_call: TRBJ1-2
v_call: TRBV2
d_call: NA
clone_size: once
cdr3_nt: TGTGCCAGCAGTGGACAGAGGAACTATGGCTACACCTTC
cdr3_aa: CASSGQRNYGYTF

j_call: TRBJ2-5
v_call: TRBV28
d_call: NA
clone_size: NA
cdr3_nt: TGTGCCAGCAACTCTCGGGTAGAGACCCAGTACTTC
cdr3_aa: CASNSRVETQYF

j_call: TRBJ1-2
v_call: TRBV12-3/TRBV12-4
d_call: NA
clone_size: NA
cdr3_nt: TGTGCCAGCAGCACAGGTTCCGCGGGGGGCTACACCTTC
cdr3_aa: CASSTGSAGGYTF

j_call: TRBJ1-1
v_call: TRBV15
d_call: TRBD1
clone_size: NA
cdr3_nt: TGTGCCACCAGCAGTCCCGACAGGGGTAGCACTGAAGCTTTCTTT
cdr3_aa: CATSSPDRGSTEAFF

j_call: TRBJ2-1
v_call: TRBV2
d_call: TRBD1
clone_size: NA
cdr3_nt: TGTGCCAGCAGTGACGAGGCAGGGGGCGGAGATGAGCAGTTCTTC
cdr3_aa: CASSDEAGGGDEQFF

j_call: TRBJ2-5
v_call: TRBV5-1
d_call: TRBD1
clone_size: NA
cdr3_nt: TGCGCCAGCAGCTGGGGACAGGGGCAAGAGACCCAGTACTTC
cdr3_aa: CASSWGQGQETQYF

j_call: TRBJ2-1
v_call: TRBV7-8
d_call: TRBD2
clone_size: NA
cdr3_nt: TGTGCCAGCAGCCCGGGCCTAGCGGGAGGAACCGTGTACAATGAGCAGTTCTTC
cdr3_aa: CASSPGLAGGTVYNEQFF

j_call: TRBJ2-3
v_call: TRBV5-1
d_call: NA
clone_size: NA
cdr3_nt: TGCGCCAGCAGCTTAGGGGGAGATACGCAGTATTTT
cdr3_aa: CASSLGGDTQYF

j_call: TRBJ1-2
v_call: TRBV13
d_call: NA
clone_size: NA
cdr3_nt: TGTGCCAGCAGCTTAGGCCCGTCCTACTATGGCTACACCTTC
cdr3_aa: CASSLGPSYYGYTF

j_call: TRBJ2-5
v_call: TRBV24-1
d_call: TRBD2
clone_size: NA
cdr3_nt: TGTGCCACCAGTGAGGCTGGGACTAGCGGGAGAGGGACCCAGTACTTC
cdr3_aa: CATSEAGTSGRGTQYF

j_call: TRBJ2-5
v_call: TRBV7-2
d_call: TRBD1
clone_size: NA
cdr3_nt: TGTGCCAGCAGTTCTAGACAGGGGCGAGAGACCCAGTACTTC
cdr3_aa: CASSSRQGRETQYF

j_call: TRBJ1-2
v_call: TRBV11-2
d_call: TRBD1
clone_size: NA
cdr3_nt: TGTGCCAGCAGCATAAACAGGGGAGCTAACTATGGCTACACCTTC
cdr3_aa: CASSINRGANYGYTF

j_call: TRBJ2-1
v_call: TRBV3-1/TRBV3-2
d_call: TRBD2
clone_size: NA
cdr3_nt: TGTGCCAGCAGCCCGACTAGCGGGAGTTCGGTGCAGTTCTTC
cdr3_aa: CASSPTSGSSVQFF

j_call: TRBJ1-5
v_call: TRBV7-6
d_call: NA
clone_size: NA
cdr3_nt: TGTGCCAGCAGCTTAGCGCCGGGGGTAAAACAGCCCCAGCATTTT
cdr3_aa: CASSLAPGVKQPQHF

j_call: TRBJ1-6
v_call: TRBV6-1
d_call: NA
clone_size: NA
cdr3_nt: TGTGCCAGCAGTGAAGCGTCGACAGGAGTGAATTCACCCCTCCACTTT
cdr3_aa: CASSEASTGVNSPLHF

j_call: TRBJ1-5
v_call: TRBV30
d_call: NA
clone_size: NA
cdr3_nt: TGTGCCTGGAGTGTCATAGACAGGAATCAGCCCCAGCATTTT
cdr3_aa: CAWSVIDRNQPQHF

j_call: TRBJ2-1
v_call: TRBV9
d_call: TRBD2
clone_size: NA
cdr3_nt: TGTGCCAGCAGCGTAGCTATAGCGGGAGGGGACAATGAGCAGTTCTTC
cdr3_aa: CASSVAIAGGDNEQFF

j_call: TRBJ2-5
v_call: TRBV7-8
d_call: NA
clone_size: NA
cdr3_nt: TGTGCCAGCAGCTTAGGGGTGGAGGGGGCGTGGAAAGAGACCCAGTACTTC
cdr3_aa: CASSLGVEGAWKETQYF

j_call: TRBJ2-1
v_call: TRBV19
d_call: TRBD2
clone_size: few
cdr3_nt: TGTGCCAGTAGTATTGGGACTAGCGGGAGTGGCTCCTACAATGAGCAGTTCTTC
cdr3_aa: CASSIGTSGSGSYNEQFF

j_call: TRBJ2-1
v_call: TRBV12-3/TRBV12-4
d_call: NA
clone_size: few
cdr3_nt: TGTGCCAGCAGTTTAAGGGGGAATGAGCAGTTCTTC
cdr3_aa: CASSLRGNEQFF

j_call: TRBJ2-7
v_call: TRBV19
d_call: TRBD2
clone_size: NA
cdr3_nt: TGTGCCAGTAGTATGAATCGCGGGAGCTCCTACGAGCAGTACTTC
cdr3_aa: CASSMNRGSSYEQYF

j_call: TRBJ1-1
v_call: TRBV27
d_call: NA
clone_size: NA
cdr3_nt: TGTGCCAGCAGTTTTATTGGTGTGAGGGACACTGAAGCTTTCTTT
cdr3_aa: CASSFIGVRDTEAFF

j_call: TRBJ1-4
v_call: TRBV4-3
d_call: NA
clone_size: NA
cdr3_nt: TGCGCCAGCAGCCAAGTTTTCAGGGTGGATGAAAAACTGTTTTTT
cdr3_aa: CASSQVFRVDEKLFF

j_call: TRBJ2-3
v_call: TRBV21-1
d_call: NA
clone_size: NA
cdr3_nt: TGTGCCAGCAGCGAGCACAGGGTAAGGACAGATACGCAGTATTTT
cdr3_aa: CASSEHRVRTDTQYF